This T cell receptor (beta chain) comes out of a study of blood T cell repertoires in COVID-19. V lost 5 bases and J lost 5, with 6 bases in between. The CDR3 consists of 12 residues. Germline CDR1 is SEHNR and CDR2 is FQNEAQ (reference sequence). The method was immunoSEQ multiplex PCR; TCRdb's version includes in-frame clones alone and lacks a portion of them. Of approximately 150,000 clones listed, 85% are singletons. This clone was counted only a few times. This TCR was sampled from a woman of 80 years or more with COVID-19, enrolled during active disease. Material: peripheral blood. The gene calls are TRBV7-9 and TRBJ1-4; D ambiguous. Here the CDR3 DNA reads TGTGCCAGCAGCCCTAGAAATGAAAAACTGTTTTTT. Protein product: CASSPRNEKLFF.